The 30 T cell receptor beta chains reported below all come from one sample, sequenced in a study of OX40 agonist ivuxolimab in advanced cancers. Clones were read by immunoSEQ multiplex PCR, and TCRdb kept only the in-frame ones, dropping some. Here the sample spans 12,000 or so clones, around 74% being singletons. The sample consisted of CD4+ or CD8+ T cells sorted from blood, taken in a trial of the OX40 agonist ivuxolimab. The receptors here all came from an adult with an advanced solid tumor such as melanoma, head and neck, liver or kidney cancer.

The chain joins TRBV5-6 to TRBJ1-3; TRBD1 aligns across 10 bases. The CDR3 is 16 amino acids. From germline, CDR1 is SGHDT and CDR2 YYEEEE. V lost 4 bases and J lost 2; bases outside the gene matches: 6. CDR3 coding DNA: TGTGCCAGCAGCGGCGGACAGGGGGACCCTGGAAACACCATATATTTT. It is translated as CASSGGQGDPGNTIYF. Full variable domain (missing parts from reference TRBV5-6 and TRBJ1-3): DAGVTQSPTHLIKTRGQQVTLRCSPKSGHDTVSWYQQALGQGPQFIFQYYEEEERQRGNFPDRFSGHQFPNYSSELNVNALLLGDSALYLCASSGGQGDPGNTIYFGEGSWLTVV.

The chain joins TRBV27 to TRBJ2-7; D remains unclear. Germline values: CDR1 MNHEY, CDR2 SMNVEV (reference sequence). The CDR3 has 17 residues. The ends were cut back, 5 bases at V and 0 bases at J, with 20 bases in the middle. CDR3 sequence: CASSPELSTDLSYEQYF. The DNA of the CDR3 is TGTGCCAGCAGTCCCGAACTTTCAACTGACCTCTCCTACGAGCAGTACTTC.

This clone was seen more than once but under ten times. The chain couples TRBV18 to TRBJ1-1; the D is unclear. CDR1 KGHSH and CDR2 LQKENI come from the germline V gene. The length of the CDR3 is 16 residues. Trimming pared 5 bases from V and 1 base from J, leaving 17 bases between. The chain's CDR3 is CASSAGRSPSNTEAFF. For the CDR3, the DNA is TGTGCCAGCTCAGCCGGACGGAGTCCCTCGAACACTGAAGCTTTCTTT. The full variable domain, rest sourced from reference TRBV18 and TRBJ1-1, is NAGVMQNPRHLVRRRGQEARLRCSPMKGHSHVYWYRQLPEEGLKFMVYLQKENIIDESGMPKERFSAEFPKEGPSILRIQQVVRGDSAAYFCASSAGRSPSNTEAFFGQGTRLTVV.

Only a few counts were recorded for this clone. The V gene is TRBV5-1, the J gene TRBJ2-3, with 8 nucleotides matching TRBD1. Germline trimming cut 3 bases from V and 0 bases from J; bases unmatched to any gene: 6. Germline values: CDR1 SGHRS, CDR2 YFSETQ. The CDR3 has 16 residues. This chain's CDR3 is CASSSQGVPSTDTQYF. In nucleotides, the CDR3 is TGCGCCAGCAGCTCACAGGGGGTCCCTAGCACAGATACGCAGTATTTT.

The V gene is TRBV10-3, the J gene TRBJ2-5, with 10 positions matching TRBD1. Germline values: CDR1 ENHRY, CDR2 SYGVKD. The CDR3 extends over 15 amino acids. V shed 3 bases and J 4 bases; nucleotides not matched to a gene: 5. The CDR3 loop reads CAISDWGQGTETQYF. The CDR3 DNA follows: TGTGCCATCAGTGATTGGGGACAGGGGACAGAGACCCAGTACTTC.

CDR3 in amino acids: CASSLRGLGTEAFF. The DNA of the CDR3 is TGTGCCAGCAGTTTAAGGGGGTTGGGCACTGAAGCTTTCTTT. This chain joins TRBV28 and TRBJ1-1, with TRBD1 as a possible D gene (6 bases). CDR1 is MDHEN and CDR2 is SYDVKM in the germline V gene. V lost 2 bases, J lost 4 bases, and 11 bases lay in between. CDR3 size: 14 residues.

The chain recombines TRBV6-6 with TRBJ2-3; 9 bases fit TRBD1. The J segment lost 2 bases and the V segment lost 5 bases, leaving 5 bases of the junction unmatched. The CDR3 covers 15 residues. The germline V gene encodes CDR1 MNHNY and CDR2 SVGAGI (reference sequence). Here the CDR3 DNA reads TGTGCCAGCAGTCCCGGGACAGGGAACACAGATACGCAGTATTTT. This encodes CASSPGTGNTDTQYF.

This chain links TRBV28 with TRBJ1-5, with D perhaps TRBD1 (6 bases). The CDR3 length is 13 residues. From germline, CDR1 is MDHEN and CDR2 SYDVKM. V was cut by 6 bases and J by 2 bases, with 8 bases left in between. The DNA of the CDR3 is TGTGCCAGCAGCTGGACAGGCAATCAGCCCCAGCATTTT. The encoded protein is CASSWTGNQPQHF.

The gene calls are TRBV6-6 and TRBJ1-1; D not resolved. This CDR3 comprises 13 residues. V lost 2 bases and J 0 bases, leaving 4 bases between the germline ends. Germline CDR1 is MNHNY and CDR2 is SVGAGI (reference sequence). The CDR3 coding sequence is TGTGCCAGCAGTTACGCCTTGAACACTGAAGCTTTCTTT. It is translated as CASSYALNTEAFF.

This rearrangement joins TRBV5-5 to TRBJ2-7; weak D call: TRBD1 (6 bases). V was shortened by 1 base and J by 5 bases, with 13 bases between the two germline ends. Germline CDR1 and CDR2: SGHKS and YYEKEE (reference sequence). The CDR3 runs to 14 residues. This chain's CDR3 is CASSLRQGLDEQYF. DNA for the CDR3: TGTGCCAGCAGCTTGAGGCAGGGGTTGGACGAGCAGTACTTC.

V gene TRBV7-8 combines with J gene TRBJ1-2, with D tentatively TRBD1 (6 bases). V was clipped by 1 base and J by 6 bases, with 12 bases between them. The CDR3 runs 14 residues. Germline V gives CDR1 SGHVS, CDR2 FQNEAQ. CDR3 region: CASSLELQGDGYTF. For the CDR3, the DNA is TGTGCCAGCAGCTTAGAGTTACAGGGCGATGGCTACACCTTC. The full variable domain, completed using reference TRBV7-8 and TRBJ1-2, is GAGVSQSPRYKVAKRGQDVALRCDPISGHVSLFWYQQALGQGPEFLTYFQNEAQLDKSGLPSDRFFAERPEGSVSTLKIQRTQQEDSAVYLCASSLELQGDGYTFGSGTRLTVV.

The chain links TRBV4-3 to TRBJ2-5, with TRBD1 matching over 12 bases. After removal of 5 bases from V and 5 bases from J, the junction contained 6 bases not matched to a gene. The CDR3 contains 15 residues. Germline CDR1 is LGHNA and CDR2 is YSLEER. The CDR3 nucleotides are TGCGCCAGCAGCGCCGGGACAGGGGGCTGGGAGACCCAGTACTTC. Protein sequence: CASSAGTGGWETQYF.

The V gene is TRBV27, the J gene TRBJ1-5; a possible D gene is TRBD1 (5 bases). Per germline, CDR1 MNHEY and CDR2 SMNVEV (reference sequence). V shed 5 bases and J shed 3 bases, with 11 bases lying between them. The CDR3 length is 14 residues. As DNA, the CDR3 is TGTGCCAGCAGTATCGACAGCTACAATCAGCCCCAGCATTTT. This gives the protein CASSIDSYNQPQHF.

This clone came up once. The chain has TRBV18 and TRBJ1-4; D remains unclear. The CDR3 sequence is 14 residues long. The germline V and J ends were trimmed by 3 bases and 5 bases, with 10 bases remaining between them. CDR1 is KGHSH, CDR2 LQKENI, per germline. The CDR3 reads CASSPPANNEKLFF. The CDR3 DNA sequence: TGTGCCAGCTCACCCCCGGCGAACAATGAAAAACTGTTTTTT.

J is TRBJ1-4 and V is TRBV9, with D tentatively TRBD1 (5 bases). This CDR3 is 16 amino acids long. Germline CDR1 reads SGDLS; CDR2 reads YYNGEE. The V and J ends lost 4 bases and 7 bases respectively, with 20 bases between them. This CDR3 reads CASSPSGQGRVEKLFF. DNA of the CDR3: TGTGCCAGCAGCCCGTCAGGGCAGGGACGTGTTGAAAAACTGTTTTTT.

This clone was seen just once. The chain employs TRBV4-2 and TRBJ2-7; 9 bases align to TRBD2. The CDR3 sequence is 16 residues long. After removal of 0 bases from V and 3 bases from J, the junction contained 6 bases not matched to a gene. Looked up from germline, CDR1 is LGHNA and CDR2 is YNFKEQ. The CDR3 bases are TGTGCCAGCAGCCAAGAGAATAGCGGGGGCCTCTACGAGCAGTACTTC. Protein: CASSQENSGGLYEQYF.

This chain links TRBV7-2 with TRBJ2-1; D uncertain. The CDR3 is 13 residues long. Germline V gives CDR1 SGHTA, CDR2 FQGNSA. Trimming left V 4 bases short and J 2 bases short, with 6 bases between. CDR3 region: CASSSPAYNEQFF. As DNA, the CDR3 is TGTGCCAGCAGCTCCCCGGCCTACAATGAGCAGTTCTTC.

About this clone: Other DNA sequences in the same sample also yield this CDR3. The chain links TRBV28 to TRBJ1-4; no clear D gene. The CDR3 loop spans 11 amino acids. Germline V gene data show CDR1 as MDHEN and CDR2 as SYDVKM. The V and J ends lost 5 bases and 5 bases respectively, with 3 bases between them. This CDR3 is CASSLNEKLFF. CDR3 nucleotides: TGTGCCAGCAGTCTGAATGAAAAACTGTTTTTT.

This sequence joins TRBV13 and TRBJ2-5; a possible D gene is TRBD1 (6 bases). The CDR3 spans 14 residues. V was shortened by 4 bases and J by 1 base, with 10 bases between the two germline ends. The germline V gene encodes CDR1 PRHDT and CDR2 FYEKMQ (reference sequence). The CDR3 protein is CASSSSQGQETQYF. The CDR3 DNA reads as TGTGCCAGCAGCTCCTCACAGGGCCAAGAGACCCAGTACTTC.

In DNA, the CDR3 is TGTGCCAGCAGTTTTTCCGGGACAGGGAACACTGAAGCTTTCTTT. This gives the protein CASSFSGTGNTEAFF. The V gene is TRBV27, the J gene TRBJ1-1; 8 bases line up with TRBD1. The CDR3 extends over 15 amino acids. CDR1 and CDR2 (germline): MNHEY, SMNVEV (reference sequence). With V trimmed by 3 bases and J by 1 base, 4 bases remained unmatched.

This chain uses TRBV2 with TRBJ2-7, with D possibly being TRBD1 (5 bases). V lost 4 bases, J lost 4 bases, and 11 bases lay in between. The CDR3 has 13 residues. From germline, CDR1 is SNHLY and CDR2 FYNNEI. The CDR3 is CASSVPGYYEQYF. For the CDR3, the DNA is TGTGCCAGCAGTGTCCCAGGGTATTACGAGCAGTACTTC.

The chain employs TRBV6-5 and TRBJ2-7, with TRBD2 matching over 13 bases. Trimming took 0 bases from V and 4 from J; bases not matched to a gene: 3. The CDR3 is 16 amino acids. Germline CDR1 and CDR2: MNHEY and SVGAGI. Here the CDR3 reads CASSYSRTSGGYEQYF. In DNA, the CDR3 is TGTGCCAGCAGTTACTCGCGGACTAGCGGGGGTTACGAGCAGTACTTC.

The sample holds a few counts of this clone. This chain links TRBV9 with TRBJ1-2, with D perhaps matching TRBD1 (5 bases). Germline CDR1 is SGDLS and CDR2 is YYNGEE. The CDR3 consists of 15 residues. Deletions cut 0 bases from V and 8 bases from J, with 17 bases between. This chain's CDR3 is CASSVGSSGAGGYTF. For the CDR3, the DNA is TGTGCCAGCAGCGTAGGTTCATCCGGGGCGGGAGGCTACACCTTC.

V is TRBV6-6 and J is TRBJ2-2; TRBD1 matches at 7 bases. V trimming: 7 bases; J trimming: 5 bases; junction bases outside the gene matches: 4. Germline values: CDR1 MNHNY, CDR2 SVGAGI (reference sequence). CDR3 length equals 13 residues. CDR3 in DNA: TGTGCCAGCACGGGACAGTTGACCGGGGAGCTGTTTTTT. Its protein is CASTGQLTGELFF.

Here the CDR3 reads CASTWDSSFNYGYTF. The DNA for the CDR3 is TGTGCCAGCACCTGGGACAGTTCCTTTAACTATGGCTACACCTTC. This chain connects TRBV9 to TRBJ1-2; 7 bases are a match to TRBD1. From germline, CDR1 is SGDLS and CDR2 YYNGEE. The junction had 9 bases not matched to a gene; V was cut back by 6 bases and J by 1 base. CDR3 size: 15 residues.

V gene TRBV5-6 combines with J gene TRBJ2-7; D call uncertain. The length of the CDR3 is 14 residues. Between the trimmed V and J ends, which lost 3 bases and 2 bases, there was a span of 12 bases. CDR1 is SGHDT and CDR2 is YYEEEE in the germline V gene. CDR3 DNA: TGTGCCAGCAGCTGGTCGGACCGGACCTACGAGCAGTACTTC. It translates to CASSWSDRTYEQYF.

This chain joins TRBV2 and TRBJ1-1; no clear D gene. The CDR3 length is 14 residues. V shed 0 bases and J shed 6 bases, with 11 bases lying between them. CDR1 SNHLY and CDR2 FYNNEI come from the germline V gene. Here the CDR3 DNA reads TGTGCCAGCAGTGAAGCGCTTCGGGGTCCTGAAGCTTTCTTT. It translates to CASSEALRGPEAFF.

The chain links TRBV9 to TRBJ2-7; 8 bases match TRBD2. Germline CDR1 and CDR2: SGDLS and YYNGEE. Trimming at V came to 3 bases and at J to 2 bases, leaving 7 bases not matched to a gene. The CDR3 sequence is 15 residues long. CDR3 region: CASSAHSGATYEQYF. For the CDR3, the DNA is TGTGCCAGCAGCGCCCATAGCGGGGCTACCTACGAGCAGTACTTC. Looking up the rest from reference TRBV9 and TRBJ2-7 gives the full variable domain: DSGVTQTPKHLITATGQRVTLRCSPRSGDLSVYWYQQSLDQGLQFLIQYYNGEERAKGNILERFSAQQFPDLHSELNLSSLELGDSALYFCASSAHSGATYEQYFGPGTRLTVT.

The rearrangement links TRBV4-2 to TRBJ1-2; no reliable D call. V was pared by 0 bases and J by 0 bases, with 11 bases between. Germline CDR1 and CDR2: LGHNA and YNFKEQ. This CDR3 has 16 residues. CDR3 nucleotide sequence: TGTGCCAGCAGCCAAGAGGACGGGCACACTAACTATGGCTACACCTTC. Translated, it gives CASSQEDGHTNYGYTF.

The rearrangement links TRBV19 to TRBJ2-7; D perhaps matches TRBD1 (6 bases). CDR3 length equals 15 residues. Trimming removed 5 bases at V and 3 bases at J, with 17 bases between. In germline, CDR1 is LNHDA, CDR2 SQIVND (reference sequence). The CDR3 protein is CASSPPTGRSYEQYF. Here the CDR3 DNA reads TGTGCCAGTAGTCCCCCGACAGGTCGGAGCTACGAGCAGTACTTC.